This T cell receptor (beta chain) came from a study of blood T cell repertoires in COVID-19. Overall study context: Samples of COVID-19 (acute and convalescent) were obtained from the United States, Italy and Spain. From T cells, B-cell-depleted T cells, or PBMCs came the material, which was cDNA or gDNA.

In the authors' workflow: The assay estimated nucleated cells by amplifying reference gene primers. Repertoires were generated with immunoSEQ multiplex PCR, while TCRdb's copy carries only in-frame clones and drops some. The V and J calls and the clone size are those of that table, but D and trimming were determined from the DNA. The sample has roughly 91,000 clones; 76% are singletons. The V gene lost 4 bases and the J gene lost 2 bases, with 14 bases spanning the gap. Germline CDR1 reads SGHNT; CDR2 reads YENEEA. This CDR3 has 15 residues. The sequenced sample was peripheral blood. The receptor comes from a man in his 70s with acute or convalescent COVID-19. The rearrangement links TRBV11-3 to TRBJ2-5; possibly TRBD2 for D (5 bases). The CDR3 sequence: CASSSGRTGQETQYF. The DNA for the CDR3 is TGTGCCAGCAGCTCCGGACGGACTGGACAAGAGACCCAGTACTTC. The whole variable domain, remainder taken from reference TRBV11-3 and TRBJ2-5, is EAGVVQSPRYKIIEKKQPVAFWCNPISGHNTLYWYLQNLGQGPELLIRYENEEAVDDSQLPKDRFSAERLKGVDSTLKIQPAELGDSAVYLCASSSGRTGQETQYFGPGTRLLVL.